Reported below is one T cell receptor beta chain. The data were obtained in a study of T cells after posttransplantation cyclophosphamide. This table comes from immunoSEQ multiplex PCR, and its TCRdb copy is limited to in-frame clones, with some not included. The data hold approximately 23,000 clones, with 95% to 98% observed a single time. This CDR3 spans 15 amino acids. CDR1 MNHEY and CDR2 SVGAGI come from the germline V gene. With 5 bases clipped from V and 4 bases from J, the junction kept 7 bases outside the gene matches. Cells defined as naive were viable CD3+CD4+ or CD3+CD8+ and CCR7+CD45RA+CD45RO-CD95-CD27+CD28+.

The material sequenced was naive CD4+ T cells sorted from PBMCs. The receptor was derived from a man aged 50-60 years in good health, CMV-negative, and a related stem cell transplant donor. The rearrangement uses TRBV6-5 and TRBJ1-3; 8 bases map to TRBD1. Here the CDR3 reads CASSGTGGSGNTIYF. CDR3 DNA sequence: TGTGCCAGCAGTGGTACAGGGGGGTCGGGAAACACCATATATTTT.